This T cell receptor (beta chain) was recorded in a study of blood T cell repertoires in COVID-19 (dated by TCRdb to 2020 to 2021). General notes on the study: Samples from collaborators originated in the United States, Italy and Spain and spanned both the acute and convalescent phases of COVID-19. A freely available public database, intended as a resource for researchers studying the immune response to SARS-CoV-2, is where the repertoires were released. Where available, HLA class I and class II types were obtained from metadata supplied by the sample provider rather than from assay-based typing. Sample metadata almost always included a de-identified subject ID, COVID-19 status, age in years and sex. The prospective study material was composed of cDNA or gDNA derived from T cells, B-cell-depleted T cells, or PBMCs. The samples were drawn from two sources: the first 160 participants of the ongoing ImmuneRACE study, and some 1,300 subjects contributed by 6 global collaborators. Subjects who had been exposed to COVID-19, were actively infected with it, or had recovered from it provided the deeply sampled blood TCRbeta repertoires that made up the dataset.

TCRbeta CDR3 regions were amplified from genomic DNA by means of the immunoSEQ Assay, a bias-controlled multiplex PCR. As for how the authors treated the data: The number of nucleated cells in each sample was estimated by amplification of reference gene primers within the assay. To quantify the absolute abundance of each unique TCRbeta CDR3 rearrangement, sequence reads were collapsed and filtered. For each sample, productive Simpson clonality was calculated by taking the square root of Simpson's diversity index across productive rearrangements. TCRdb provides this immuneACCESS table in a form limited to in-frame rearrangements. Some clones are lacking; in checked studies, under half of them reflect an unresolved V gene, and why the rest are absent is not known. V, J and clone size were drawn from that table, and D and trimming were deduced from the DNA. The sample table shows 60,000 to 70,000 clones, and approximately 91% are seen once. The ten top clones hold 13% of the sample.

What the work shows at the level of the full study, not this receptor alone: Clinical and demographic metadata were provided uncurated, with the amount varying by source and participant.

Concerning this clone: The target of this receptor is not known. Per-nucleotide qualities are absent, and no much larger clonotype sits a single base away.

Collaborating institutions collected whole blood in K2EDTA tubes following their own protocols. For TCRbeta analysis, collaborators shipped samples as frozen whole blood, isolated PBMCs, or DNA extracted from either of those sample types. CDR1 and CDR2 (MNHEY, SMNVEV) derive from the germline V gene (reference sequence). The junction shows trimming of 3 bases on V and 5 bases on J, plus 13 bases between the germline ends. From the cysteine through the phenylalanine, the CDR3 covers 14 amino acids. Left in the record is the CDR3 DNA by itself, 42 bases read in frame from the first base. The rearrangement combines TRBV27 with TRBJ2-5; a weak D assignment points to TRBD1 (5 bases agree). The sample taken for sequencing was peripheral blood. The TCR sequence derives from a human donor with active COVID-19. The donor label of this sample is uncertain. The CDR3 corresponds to CASSFAGIGETQYF. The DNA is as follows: TGTGCCAGCAGTTTTGCAGGGATTGGGGAGACCCAGTACTTC.